This T cell receptor (beta chain) stems from a study of OX40 agonist ivuxolimab in advanced cancers. Overall study context: Head and neck, renal cell, melanoma or hepatocellular carcinoma were the cancers that dose-escalation patients had. Three patients responded partially, comprising one with hepatocellular carcinoma and two with cutaneous melanoma. Patients were 82.7% male with ages about 23 to 80, mean roughly 55.

Excluded were patients having autoimmune disease history or systemic immunosuppression. The repertoire was sequenced with immunoSEQ multiplex PCR; TCRdb's copy has only in-frame clones and lacks some. The profile shows 80,000 to 100,000 clones, approximately 91% of them singletons. Trimming removed 1 base from V and 0 bases from J, with 17 bases in between. The CDR3 length is 18 residues. The germline CDR1 and CDR2 sequences are MGHRA and YSYEKL. The gene calls are TRBV4-1 and TRBJ2-3, with a possible D match to TRBD2 (6 bases). The sequence came from an adult with an advanced solid tumor such as melanoma, head and neck, liver or kidney cancer. This specimen consisted of CD4+ or CD8+ T cells sorted from blood, obtained in a trial of the OX40 agonist ivuxolimab. The CDR3 is CASSQGTGAVLSTDTQYF. In DNA form, the CDR3 reads TGCGCCAGCAGCCAAGGAACGGGAGCTGTCCTAAGCACAGATACGCAGTATTTT.